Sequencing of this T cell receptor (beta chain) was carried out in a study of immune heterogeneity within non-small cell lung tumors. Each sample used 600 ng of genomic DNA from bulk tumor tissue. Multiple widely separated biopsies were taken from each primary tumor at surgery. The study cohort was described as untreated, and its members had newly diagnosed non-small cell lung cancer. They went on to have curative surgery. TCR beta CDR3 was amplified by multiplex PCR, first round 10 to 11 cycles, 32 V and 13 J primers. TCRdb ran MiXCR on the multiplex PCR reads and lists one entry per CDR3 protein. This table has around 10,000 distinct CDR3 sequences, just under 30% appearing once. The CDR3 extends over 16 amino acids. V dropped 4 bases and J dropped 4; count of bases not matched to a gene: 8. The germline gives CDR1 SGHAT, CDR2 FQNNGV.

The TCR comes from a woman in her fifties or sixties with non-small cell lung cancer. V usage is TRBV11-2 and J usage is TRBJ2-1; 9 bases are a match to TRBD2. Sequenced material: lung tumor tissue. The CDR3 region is CASSSIPAGGYNEQFF. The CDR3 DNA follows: TGTGCCAGCAGCTCAATACCAGCGGGAGGTTACAATGAGCAGTTCTTC.